This is a list of T cell receptor beta chains from one sample in a study of cytomegalovirus exposure and HLA in healthy donors. Here immunoSEQ multiplex PCR was the method, and the copy in TCRdb shows in-frame clones only, minus some. Here the sample spans 150,000 to 200,000 clones, just over 75% being singletons. Sequencing input: PBMCs. The source of these receptors is a young woman in good health and CMV-seropositive. Both conserved end residues are part of each CDR3. A D gene is named only where the DNA matches it firmly. A clone size is listed for some rows: how often the clone was seen (once, few, many), or a class if it is expanded.

V gene	J gene	D gene	clone size	CDR3 protein	CDR3 DNA
TRBV5-4	TRBJ1-4	TRBD1	few	CASSFGQGGEKLFF	TGTGCCAGCAGCTTTGGACAGGGAGGTGAAAAACTGTTTTTT
TRBV7-2	TRBJ2-7	-	few	CASSSTYEQYF	TGTGCCAGCAGCTCCACCTACGAGCAGTACTTC
TRBV10-1	TRBJ2-3	-	-	CASSDPSREADTQYF	TGCGCCAGCAGTGACCCTTCCAGGGAGGCAGATACGCAGTATTTT
TRBV6-1	TRBJ1-1	-	-	CASTLGGLNTEAFF	TGTGCCAGCACCCTGGGGGGGTTGAACACTGAAGCTTTCTTT
TRBV6-1	TRBJ1-2	-	-	CASRGTSTNGYTF	TGTGCCAGCAGGGGGACATCCACTAATGGCTACACCTTC
TRBV28	TRBJ1-2	TRBD1	-	CASSLWTGVGGYTF	TGTGCCAGCAGTTTATGGACAGGGGTTGGGGGCTACACCTTC
TRBV7-2	TRBJ2-1	TRBD2	-	CASSFSVAGGYNEQFF	TGTGCCAGCAGCTTTTCTGTAGCGGGAGGGTACAATGAGCAGTTCTTC
TRBV5-1	TRBJ1-2	-	-	CASSLLDGSYGYTF	TGCGCCAGCAGCCTCCTAGACGGATCCTATGGCTACACCTTC
TRBV7-2	TRBJ1-2	TRBD1	once	CASSLAGQGLGYTF	TGTGCCAGCAGCTTAGCGGGACAGGGGCTTGGCTACACCTTC
TRBV7-2	TRBJ1-2	-	-	CASSLFVGADYGYTF	TGTGCCAGCAGCTTATTCGTGGGGGCAGACTATGGCTACACCTTC
TRBV5-4	TRBJ2-3	-	-	CASSLDAADTQYF	TGTGCCAGCAGCTTGGACGCAGCAGATACGCAGTATTTT
TRBV5-1	TRBJ1-1	TRBD1	few	CASSLRTGDTEAFF	TGCGCCAGCAGCTTGCGGACAGGGGACACTGAAGCTTTCTTT
TRBV29-1	TRBJ1-2	-	-	CSALESGGYTF	TGCAGCGCCCTTGAATCGGGTGGCTACACCTTC
TRBV9	TRBJ2-5	TRBD2	-	CASSVGAGGRQETQYF	TGTGCCAGCAGCGTAGGGGCGGGGGGGCGTCAAGAGACCCAGTACTTC
TRBV18	TRBJ2-4	-	-	CASSPPGSKNIQYF	TGTGCCAGCTCACCACCCGGGAGTAAAAACATTCAGTACTTC
TRBV2	TRBJ1-5	TRBD1	-	CASGTGLSNQPQHF	TGTGCCAGCGGGACAGGGTTAAGCAATCAGCCCCAGCATTTT
TRBV27	TRBJ2-7	-	-	CASGKTLGARFHYYEQYF	TGTGCCAGCGGAAAAACTTTAGGGGCGCGGTTCCACTACTACGAGCAGTACTTC
TRBV14	TRBJ2-1	TRBD1	few	CASSQAKGQNEQFF	TGTGCCAGCAGCCAGGCGAAGGGACAGAATGAGCAGTTCTTC
TRBV30	TRBJ1-4	TRBD1	once	CAWRTSGTEGFEKLFF	TGTGCCTGGAGGACGTCCGGGACAGAGGGGTTCGAAAAACTGTTTTTT
TRBV28	TRBJ2-5	TRBD1	-	CASSPPDRAETQYF	TGTGCCAGCAGTCCCCCGGACAGGGCAGAGACCCAGTACTTC
TRBV5-8	TRBJ2-3	TRBD2	-	CASSLVRGTDTQYF	TGTGCCAGCAGCTTGGTGCGGGGGACAGATACGCAGTATTTT
TRBV7-2	TRBJ2-2	-	-	CASSLVQGYTGELFF	TGTGCCAGCAGCCTGGTCCAGGGGTACACCGGGGAGCTGTTTTTT
TRBV18	TRBJ1-2	-	-	CASSPSGQSSYF	TGTGCCAGCTCACCCTCCGGACAGTCTAGTTACTTC
TRBV19	TRBJ1-5	TRBD1	-	CASSGTGGSLNQPQHF	TGTGCCAGTAGTGGGACAGGGGGCAGCCTCAATCAGCCCCAGCATTTT
TRBV19	TRBJ2-6	TRBD1	-	CASSPTGSGANVLTF	TGTGCCAGTAGTCCGACAGGGTCTGGGGCCAACGTCCTGACTTTC
TRBV28	TRBJ1-1	-	-	CASSSLKPPEAFF	TGTGCCAGCAGTTCACTGAAACCCCCCGAAGCTTTCTTT
TRBV7-2	TRBJ1-1	-	-	CASSLRHGGGTEAFF	TGTGCCAGCAGCCTTCGGCACGGGGGGGGCACTGAAGCTTTCTTT
TRBV7-2	TRBJ1-1	TRBD1	-	CASSPRQGLMNTEAFF	TGTGCCAGCAGCCCACGACAGGGACTTATGAACACTGAAGCTTTCTTT
TRBV9	TRBJ2-2	-	-	CASSVVINTGELFF	TGTGCCAGCAGCGTAGTTATAAACACCGGGGAGCTGTTTTTT
TRBV27	TRBJ1-2	-	-	CASSPEAHSNEKTF	TGTGCCAGCAGTCCGGAAGCGCACTCGAACGAAAAAACCTTC
TRBV4-3	TRBJ2-3	-	-	CASSQDRVNQYF	TGCGCCAGCAGCCAAGATAGAGTAAATCAGTATTTT
TRBV27	TRBJ2-3	TRBD2	-	CASSLLAGSPTDTQYF	TGTGCCAGCAGTCTTTTAGCGGGCTCGCCGACGGATACGCAGTATTTT
TRBV15	TRBJ1-1	-	-	CATSRSRQMNTEAFF	TGTGCCACCAGCAGATCAAGACAGATGAACACTGAAGCTTTCTTT
TRBV5-1	TRBJ1-1	TRBD1	-	CASSPGQRDTEAFF	TGCGCCAGCAGCCCGGGACAGCGGGACACTGAAGCTTTCTTT
TRBV4-1	TRBJ1-6	TRBD1	-	CASSLQGEESPLHF	TGCGCCAGCAGCCTACAGGGGGAAGAATCACCCCTCCACTTT
TRBV6-1	TRBJ2-7	TRBD1	-	CASRTTGQGHEQYF	TGTGCCAGCAGGACTACGGGACAGGGCCACGAGCAGTACTTC
TRBV29-1	TRBJ1-3	-	-	CSVRSAGSGNTIYF	TGCAGCGTTCGTTCAGCGGGCTCTGGAAACACCATATATTTT
TRBV19	TRBJ2-1	-	-	CASSIRHGYNEQFF	TGTGCCAGTAGTATACGACACGGCTACAATGAGCAGTTCTTC
TRBV25-1	TRBJ1-1	TRBD1	few	CASSEMGQRNTEAFF	TGTGCCAGCAGTGAAATGGGACAGCGAAACACTGAAGCTTTCTTT
TRBV5-4	TRBJ1-3	-	-	CASSLSGSGNTIYF	TGTGCCAGCAGCTTGTCAGGCTCTGGAAACACCATATATTTT
TRBV15	TRBJ2-1	TRBD2	-	CATSRVEAGGPYNEQFF	TGTGCCACCAGCAGAGTGGAAGCGGGAGGCCCTTACAATGAGCAGTTCTTC
TRBV27	TRBJ1-2	TRBD1	-	CASSIDRETSGYTF	TGTGCCAGCAGTATTGACAGGGAAACTAGTGGCTACACCTTC
TRBV6-5	TRBJ1-4	-	-	CASRRDTTTNEKLFF	TGTGCCAGCAGACGGGACACGACAACTAATGAAAAACTGTTTTTT
TRBV21-1	TRBJ2-7	-	-	CASSTPLRGRSLAGGRNEQYF	TGTGCCAGCAGCACTCCTCTAAGGGGGCGGTCACTAGCGGGAGGGCGGAACGAGCAGTACTTC
TRBV5-1	TRBJ1-1	-	-	CASSLDTNTEAFF	TGCGCCAGCAGCTTGGACACGAACACTGAAGCTTTCTTT
TRBV7-8	TRBJ1-1	TRBD1	-	CASSGATGMNTEAFF	TGTGCCAGCAGCGGGGCGACAGGGATGAACACTGAAGCTTTCTTT